Each of the 4 T cell receptor beta chains below was sequenced from the same sample in a study of OX40 agonist ivuxolimab in advanced cancers. Using immunoSEQ multiplex PCR, the repertoire was profiled, and TCRdb retains in-frame clones only, with some absent. The sample carries 65,000 to 80,000 clones, approximately 90% recorded once. Sequenced here: CD4+ or CD8+ T cells sorted from blood, sampled in a trial of the OX40 agonist ivuxolimab. These receptors originate from an adult with an advanced solid tumor such as melanoma, head and neck, liver or kidney cancer.

The rearrangement links TRBV7-9 to TRBJ2-1; D is tentatively TRBD1 or TRBD2 (5 bases each). Trimming removed 6 bases from V and 3 bases from J, with 15 bases in between. The CDR3 spans 15 residues. CDR1 and CDR2 from the germline V gene are SEHNR and FQNEAQ (reference sequence). CDR3 protein: CASSFTGTGYNEQFF. The CDR3, as DNA: TGTGCCAGCAGTTTTACCGGGACGGGCTACAATGAGCAGTTCTTC.

V gene TRBV5-1 combines with J gene TRBJ2-3; 7 bases fit TRBD2. V trimming: 5 bases; J trimming: 5 bases; junction bases outside the gene matches: 5. This CDR3 is built from 13 residues. Germline V gene lookup returns CDR1 SGHRS and CDR2 YFSETQ. CDR3 nucleotides: TGCGCCAGCAGTCGGGGGGTTGTAGATACGCAGTATTTT. Its protein is CASSRGVVDTQYF. The full variable domain, its missing parts supplied by reference TRBV5-1 and TRBJ2-3, is KAGVTQTPRYLIKTRGQQVTLSCSPISGHRSVSWYQQTPGQGLQFLFEYFSETQRNKGNFPGRFSGRQFSNSRSEMNVSTLELGDSALYLCASSRGVVDTQYFGPGTRLTVL.

This clone has only one observation. V usage is TRBV6-4 and J usage is TRBJ2-7; 7 bases map to TRBD2. V shed 3 bases, J shed 3 bases, and the junction held 11 bases outside the gene matches. CDR1 and CDR2 (germline): MRHNA, SNTAGT. This CDR3 comprises 16 residues. The CDR3 sequence: CASSEGLAESLYEQYF. The DNA of the CDR3 is TGTGCCAGCAGTGAGGGGCTAGCGGAAAGCCTCTACGAGCAGTACTTC.

The chain links TRBV7-2 to TRBJ2-3; D possibly corresponds to TRBD2 (6 bases). There are 14 residues in the CDR3. CDR1 and CDR2 (germline): SGHTA, FQGNSA. V lost 7 bases to trimming and J lost 4 bases, with 15 bases between them. The CDR3 sequence: CASTMRGSSDTQYF. CDR3 bases: TGTGCCAGCACAATGCGGGGATCTTCAGATACGCAGTATTTT.